A selection of T cell receptor beta chains follows, all from one sample in a study of PD-1 blockade in classical Hodgkin lymphoma. Measured with immunoSEQ multiplex PCR; TCRdb has only the in-frame clones, and not every one. The sample consists of around 13,000 clones, 65% to 85% of them appearing once. The input for sequencing was peripheral blood mononuclear cells (PBMCs), taken at baseline. The receptors shown here come from a human donor with classical Hodgkin lymphoma. Both conserved end residues are part of each CDR3. The order of the fields is clone size, V gene, D gene, J gene, CDR3 DNA, CDR3 protein. A D gene is named only where the DNA matches it firmly. Size is omitted from some rows. Given values are once, few, many or a class for expanded clones.

size: .; V: TRBV19; D: TRBD1; J: TRBJ1-1; DNA: TGTGCCAGTAGTAAGGGACAGGCGAACACTGAAGCTTTCTTT; CDR3: CASSKGQANTEAFF
size: .; V: TRBV7-8; D: .; J: TRBJ2-5; DNA: TGTGCCAGCAGCTTAGGAGGGGTTGAGACCCAGTACTTC; CDR3: CASSLGGVETQYF
size: .; V: TRBV10-3; D: .; J: TRBJ1-2; DNA: TGTGCCATCAGTGACGGGGGGCACTATGGCTACACCTTC; CDR3: CAISDGGHYGYTF
size: .; V: TRBV6-5; D: .; J: TRBJ2-1; DNA: TGTGCCAGCAGTTACCGGGATATCTCCTACAATGAGCAGTTCTTC; CDR3: CASSYRDISYNEQFF
size: .; V: TRBV7-2; D: TRBD2; J: TRBJ2-5; DNA: TGTGCCAGCAGCTTAGCCCGGACTAGCGGGAGAGAGACCCAGTACTTC; CDR3: CASSLARTSGRETQYF
size: .; V: TRBV21-1; D: .; J: TRBJ2-3; DNA: TGTGCCAGCAGCCACGGGACGCGGACAGATACGCAGTATTTT; CDR3: CASSHGTRTDTQYF
size: once; V: TRBV4-3; D: TRBD1; J: TRBJ1-4; DNA: TGCGCCAGCAGCCAGACAGGGGGTTCTAATGAAAAACTGTTTTTT; CDR3: CASSQTGGSNEKLFF
size: .; V: TRBV7-9; D: .; J: TRBJ1-1; DNA: TGTGCCAGCAGCCCGAGAGTGGGAACTGAAGCTTTCTTT; CDR3: CASSPRVGTEAFF
size: few; V: TRBV4-1; D: .; J: TRBJ1-1; DNA: TGCGCCAGCAGCCAAGATAGGGGGGGCCGGACTGAAGCTTTCTTT; CDR3: CASSQDRGGRTEAFF
size: .; V: TRBV7-9; D: .; J: TRBJ1-3; DNA: TGTGCCAGCAGCTTAGTTCTTTCGATATATTTT; CDR3: CASSLVLSIYF
size: few; V: TRBV27; D: .; J: TRBJ2-5; DNA: TGTGCCAGCAGCTGGGACTTTAGATTAGAGACCCAGTACTTC; CDR3: CASSWDFRLETQYF
size: .; V: TRBV28; D: TRBD2; J: TRBJ2-7; DNA: TGTGCCAGCAGTTTTACGGCGGGAGGGCCTAGGGAGCAGTACTTC; CDR3: CASSFTAGGPREQYF
size: .; V: TRBV7-2; D: .; J: TRBJ1-5; DNA: TGTGCCAGCAGCTTAGCGGTGGTGGGCAATCAGCCCCAGCATTTT; CDR3: CASSLAVVGNQPQHF
size: few; V: TRBV5-1; D: .; J: TRBJ2-5; DNA: TGCGCCAGCAGCTTGATGACAGGAACCCAAGAGACCCAGTACTTC; CDR3: CASSLMTGTQETQYF
size: once; V: TRBV7-3; D: .; J: TRBJ2-1; DNA: TGTGCCAGCAGCTTAACGGGGAATGAGCAGTTCTTC; CDR3: CASSLTGNEQFF
size: .; V: TRBV6-1; D: .; J: TRBJ1-5; DNA: TGTGCCACGCTCTGGGGCAGGGTGACGGGGCAGCCCCAGCATTTT; CDR3: CATLWGRVTGQPQHF
size: .; V: TRBV19; D: .; J: TRBJ2-2; DNA: TGTGCCAGTAGTAGACATCGGGACATCCTCACCGGGGAGCTGTTTTTT; CDR3: CASSRHRDILTGELFF
size: .; V: TRBV11-3; D: TRBD1; J: TRBJ1-1; DNA: TGTGCCAGCATTATCACAGGGGGTGGTGAAGCTTTCTTT; CDR3: CASIITGGGEAFF
size: .; V: TRBV28; D: TRBD2; J: TRBJ2-4; DNA: TGTGCCAGCGGGGGAACCGGGAGGGACAACATTCAGTACTTC; CDR3: CASGGTGRDNIQYF
size: .; V: TRBV19; D: .; J: TRBJ2-5; DNA: TGTGCCAGTAGTGGTCCCACTCTCCAAGAGACCCAGTACTTC; CDR3: CASSGPTLQETQYF
size: .; V: TRBV7-9; D: .; J: TRBJ2-2; DNA: TGTGCCAGCAGGGGGGTGAACACCGGGGAGCTGTTTTTT; CDR3: CASRGVNTGELFF
size: .; V: TRBV7-6; D: .; J: TRBJ1-6; DNA: TGTGCCAGCAGCCTACAGGGATCTAATTCACCCCTCCACTTT; CDR3: CASSLQGSNSPLHF
size: .; V: TRBV10-3; D: .; J: TRBJ2-5; DNA: TGTGCCATCGGTAGGGAGACCCAGTACTTC; CDR3: CAIGRETQYF
size: .; V: TRBV19; D: TRBD1; J: TRBJ2-5; DNA: TGTGCCAGTAGTATGGCCCGGACAGGGCGTGAGACCCAGTACTTC; CDR3: CASSMARTGRETQYF
size: .; V: TRBV10-1; D: .; J: TRBJ2-3; DNA: TGCGCCAGCAGTGAGTCGGGAAGGGGTACGCAGTATTTT; CDR3: CASSESGRGTQYF
size: .; V: TRBV7-8; D: TRBD1; J: TRBJ1-5; DNA: TGTGCCAGCAGCCCGACAGGGCCGGGCCAGCCCCAGCATTTT; CDR3: CASSPTGPGQPQHF
size: few; V: TRBV4-1; D: .; J: TRBJ2-4; DNA: TGCGCCAGCAGCCGAGTGGGACTAGCCAAAAACATTCAGTACTTC; CDR3: CASSRVGLAKNIQYF
size: .; V: TRBV7-2; D: .; J: TRBJ2-5; DNA: TGTGCCAGCAGCTTAGTTGGGAGACAAGAGACCCAGTACTTC; CDR3: CASSLVGRQETQYF
size: .; V: TRBV6-1; D: .; J: TRBJ1-6; DNA: TGTGCCAGCAGTGAAGTAGGGGGGAGCTCCTATAATTCACCCCTCCACTTT; CDR3: CASSEVGGSSYNSPLHF
size: few; V: TRBV6-1; D: .; J: TRBJ1-2; DNA: TGTGCCAGCAGTAGTTCAGGGCTCTTTGACTATGGCTACACCTTC; CDR3: CASSSSGLFDYGYTF
size: .; V: TRBV28; D: .; J: TRBJ2-3; DNA: TGTGCCAGCAGTTTAGGGGTGACTCTCGAACCGGGAGGCACAGATACGCAGTATTTT; CDR3: CASSLGVTLEPGGTDTQYF
size: .; V: TRBV7-2; D: TRBD2; J: TRBJ2-1; DNA: TGTGCCAGCAGCTTAGTGGGGGGGGATTTCAATGAGCAGTTCTTC; CDR3: CASSLVGGDFNEQFF
size: .; V: TRBV7-9; D: .; J: TRBJ2-2; DNA: TGTGCCGTCCAGCCCTGGGAGACCGGGGAGCTGTTTTTT; CDR3: CAVQPWETGELFF
size: .; V: TRBV15; D: .; J: TRBJ1-3; DNA: TGTGCCACCAGCAGAGATCTACAGGCCTCTGGAAACACCATATATTTT; CDR3: CATSRDLQASGNTIYF
size: .; V: TRBV6-6; D: .; J: TRBJ2-3; DNA: TGTGCCAGCAGTTACAGCTTTAGCACAGATACGCAGTATTTT; CDR3: CASSYSFSTDTQYF
size: .; V: TRBV7-9; D: .; J: TRBJ2-3; DNA: TGTGCCAGCAGCGATATAGCTAGCTCCAGTACAGATACGCAGTATTTT; CDR3: CASSDIASSSTDTQYF
size: .; V: TRBV7-2; D: TRBD2; J: TRBJ2-1; DNA: TGTGCCAGCAGCTTCCGCCGACTAGCGGTGCGCTACAATGAGCAGTTCTTC; CDR3: CASSFRRLAVRYNEQFF
size: few; V: TRBV19; D: .; J: TRBJ1-1; DNA: TGTGCCAGTAGCGCCAGGGAGAGAACTGAAGCTTTCTTT; CDR3: CASSARERTEAFF
size: .; V: TRBV6-5; D: .; J: TRBJ1-2; DNA: TGTGCCAGCAGTCGGGACGGGGGCTACACCTTC; CDR3: CASSRDGGYTF
size: once; V: TRBV12-5; D: TRBD2; J: TRBJ2-3; DNA: TGTGCTAGTGGTTTACGCGGGGGGGCTGTAACAGGAGATACGCAGTATTTT; CDR3: CASGLRGGAVTGDTQYF
size: .; V: TRBV7-5; D: .; J: TRBJ2-6; DNA: TGTGCCAGGAAGGTAGTAAGTAGACAAAGTCGGGCCAACGTCCTGACTTTC; CDR3: CARKVVSRQSRANVLTF
size: .; V: TRBV7-6; D: .; J: TRBJ2-3; DNA: TGTGCCAGCAGCTTAGGATCAGGGCCACTTTCAGATACGCAGTATTTT; CDR3: CASSLGSGPLSDTQYF
size: .; V: TRBV4-3; D: .; J: TRBJ1-2; DNA: TGCGCCAGCAGCCAAGATCGCGGCAGTAACTATGGCTACACCTTC; CDR3: CASSQDRGSNYGYTF
size: once; V: TRBV4-2; D: .; J: TRBJ1-3; DNA: TGTGCCAGCAGCCAGCCGACAGGTGTCTCTGGAAACACCATATATTTT; CDR3: CASSQPTGVSGNTIYF
size: .; V: TRBV7-9; D: .; J: TRBJ2-5; DNA: TGTGCCAGCAGCGCCCCCCAAGGGACCCAGTACTTC; CDR3: CASSAPQGTQYF
size: .; V: TRBV7-6; D: .; J: TRBJ2-1; DNA: TGTGCCAGCAGCTTGAGCGGTAGGGGATGGGGTTACAATGAGCAGTTCTTC; CDR3: CASSLSGRGWGYNEQFF
size: .; V: TRBV2; D: .; J: TRBJ1-6; DNA: TGTGCCAGCAGTGAAGAGCATTCACCCCTCCACTTT; CDR3: CASSEEHSPLHF
size: .; V: TRBV5-6; D: .; J: TRBJ1-1; DNA: TGTGCCAGCAGCCGATTCTCCGGGAACACTGAAGCTTTCTTT; CDR3: CASSRFSGNTEAFF
size: .; V: TRBV7-9; D: TRBD2; J: TRBJ2-7; DNA: TGTGCCAGCAGCCACCCGGGCGGGAGAAAGTACGAGCAGTACTTC; CDR3: CASSHPGGRKYEQYF
size: .; V: TRBV19; D: TRBD2; J: TRBJ2-3; DNA: TGTGCCAGTAGTCTAGCGGGGAGAGGTCCAGATACGCAGTATTTT; CDR3: CASSLAGRGPDTQYF
size: .; V: TRBV28; D: .; J: TRBJ1-1; DNA: TGTGCCAGCAGTTTAAGAGGTGGTCGGCTGAACACTGAAGCTTTCTTT; CDR3: CASSLRGGRLNTEAFF
size: .; V: TRBV5-4; D: .; J: TRBJ2-1; DNA: TGTGCCAGCAGCTCGCCCAAGGGAGCCTACAATGAGCAGTTCTTC; CDR3: CASSSPKGAYNEQFF
size: few; V: TRBV5-1; D: .; J: TRBJ2-5; DNA: TGCGCCAGCAGTGAGACAAGCCAAGAGACCCAGTACTTC; CDR3: CASSETSQETQYF
size: .; V: TRBV21-1; D: .; J: TRBJ1-3; DNA: TGTGCCAGCAGCTTCAGGGGGGGAAACACCATATATTTT; CDR3: CASSFRGGNTIYF
size: .; V: TRBV5-6; D: .; J: TRBJ1-4; DNA: TGTGCCAGCAGCAAGAGCGACGAAAAACTGTTTTTT; CDR3: CASSKSDEKLFF
size: .; V: TRBV2; D: TRBD1; J: TRBJ1-4; DNA: TGTGCCAGCAGCTCAGGGGGTGGTGCTAATGAAAAACTGTTTTTT; CDR3: CASSSGGGANEKLFF
size: .; V: TRBV27; D: TRBD2; J: TRBJ2-3; DNA: TGTGCCAGCAGTCCGCGGGGGGATACGCAGTATTTT; CDR3: CASSPRGDTQYF